This T cell receptor beta chain appears in the sequencing data of a study of control samples from healthy donors and cancer patients. TCRdb keeps only in-frame clones here, not all; method: immunoSEQ multiplex PCR. This sample yields some 170,000 clones, of which 95% to 96% are seen a single time; 1% belongs to the top ten. Germline values: CDR1 SGHAT, CDR2 FQNNGV. The CDR3 is made up of 16 amino acids. V lost 6 bases to trimming and J lost 2 bases, with 17 bases between them. The sample taken for sequencing was blood. This clonotype was obtained from a woman aged 25 to 39 in good health. The V call is TRBV11-2, the J call TRBJ1-3; unclear D gene. The CDR3 nucleotides are TGTGCCAGCAGTCTTTTGGGCAAGCCGCCTGGAAACACCATATATTTT. Translation: CASSLLGKPPGNTIYF.